The T cell receptor (beta chain) under discussion was sequenced for a study of T-cell memory formation after mild COVID-19. TCRdb called the 5' RACE reads again in MiXCR, with one record for every CDR3 protein. The data contain about 500,000 distinct CDR3 sequences, roughly 21% of them singletons. This clonotype was recorded many times. Its antigen remains unidentified. Study-wide findings and caveats: Pre-infection memory harbored some responding clones, suggesting cross-reactive memory joined. CM and EM subsets held most contracting CD4+ clones; EMRA held CD8+ ones.

The CDR3 is 15 amino acids. In germline, CDR1 is SGHAT, CDR2 FQNNGV. The V and J ends lost 5 bases and 0 bases, in that order; junction bases with no gene match: 3. Source material: PBMCs or a T cell subset sorted from them (not recorded which). The rearrangement links TRBV11-2 to TRBJ2-7; TRBD2 aligns across 11 bases. This receptor was identified in an adult woman who had mild COVID-19 (a few samples of this study predate the infection). Cell type and time point are not known. The DNA for the CDR3 is TGTGCCAGCAGCCAACTAGCGGGGGCCTCCTACGAGCAGTACTTC. Translation gives CASSQLAGASYEQYF.